This paragraph covers one T cell receptor beta chain sequence. V was pared by 0 bases and J by 4 bases, with 4 bases between. This CDR3 is built from 13 residues. Germline CDR1 and CDR2: ENHRY and SYGVKD. This entry comes from a study of blood T cell repertoires in COVID-19. Study context: T cells, B-cell-depleted T cells, or PBMCs provided the cDNA or gDNA that served as material.

Original methodology: The authors estimated nucleated cell counts from reference gene primer amplification. The data were produced by immunoSEQ multiplex PCR, yet TCRdb's version contains in-frame clones alone and is incomplete. V and J calls and clone size are as listed in that table; D and trimming were resolved from the DNA. The sample contains roughly 240,000 clones, around 87% of which appear only once. Sample: peripheral blood. The clonotype comes from a woman in her twenties or thirties who had recovered from COVID-19. The genes are TRBV10-3 and TRBJ2-1; no definite D call. The CDR3 DNA follows: TGTGCCATCAGTGAGTCGCGGTACAATGAGCAGTTCTTC. It codes for CAISESRYNEQFF.